Listed below are T cell receptor beta chains from one sample, sequenced in a study of shared clonotypes between healthy human individuals. TCRdb's table, derived via immunoSEQ multiplex PCR, lists solely in-frame clones and lacks some. The data show about 960,000 clones, more than 75% seen once. Sequenced material: memory CD4+ T cells sorted from blood. Source of these receptors: a man aged 18 to 29 in good health. Each CDR3 is given with its conserved first and last residue. Each record gives: CDR3 DNA, CDR3 protein, J gene, clone size, CDR3 length, V gene, D gene. D genes are given only for firm matches. Clone size appears in some rows only: once, few, many, or a class for an expanded clone.

DNA: TGTGCCAGCAGTTCCGGACAGGTCTCTGGAAACACCATATATTTT
CDR3: CASSSGQVSGNTIYF
J: TRBJ1-3
size: once
length: 15
V: TRBV6-5
D: TRBD1

DNA: TGTGCCAGTCAAGCGGGTATACAAGAGACCCAGTACTTC
CDR3: CASQAGIQETQYF
J: TRBJ2-5
size: few
length: 13
V: TRBV9
D: NA

DNA: TGCGCCAGCAGCTTCGGAGAGAACTATGGCTACACCTTC
CDR3: CASSFGENYGYTF
J: TRBJ1-2
size: NA
length: 13
V: TRBV5-1
D: NA

DNA: TGTGCCAGCAGCTTAGTATCCGGACGCCTTAGCAATTCACCCCTCCACTTT
CDR3: CASSLVSGRLSNSPLHF
J: TRBJ1-6
size: NA
length: 17
V: TRBV11-2
D: NA

DNA: TGTGCCAGCAGCGTAGGCGGGGGGGCCTTCGAGCAGTACTTC
CDR3: CASSVGGGAFEQYF
J: TRBJ2-7
size: NA
length: 14
V: TRBV9
D: TRBD2

DNA: TGCGCCAGCTCCTACCGGGACAGGGGGCGGAGAGGCTACGAGCAGTACTTC
CDR3: CASSYRDRGRRGYEQYF
J: TRBJ2-7
size: few
length: 17
V: TRBV5-1
D: TRBD1

DNA: TGTGCCAGCTCGGGACAGGGTTGGGCTCAGCCCCAGCATTTT
CDR3: CASSGQGWAQPQHF
J: TRBJ1-5
size: few
length: 14
V: TRBV6-1
D: TRBD1

DNA: TGTGCCTGGAGGGGCCCATTCTATGGCTACACCTTC
CDR3: CAWRGPFYGYTF
J: TRBJ1-2
size: NA
length: 12
V: TRBV30
D: NA

DNA: TGTGCCAGCAGCTCCCCCGGGACTAGCGGGAGGAATGAGCAGTTCTTC
CDR3: CASSSPGTSGRNEQFF
J: TRBJ2-1
size: few
length: 16
V: TRBV7-2
D: TRBD2

DNA: TGTGCCAGCACCGGCCCTCTAGCGACAGATACGCAGTATTTT
CDR3: CASTGPLATDTQYF
J: TRBJ2-3
size: NA
length: 14
V: TRBV6-6
D: NA

DNA: TGTGCCAGCAGGCGGACGGCTTTCTATGGCTACACCTTC
CDR3: CASRRTAFYGYTF
J: TRBJ1-2
size: NA
length: 13
V: TRBV27
D: NA

DNA: TGCGCCAGCAACCTTAGAGTTGGCTCTTTGAACACTGAAGCTTTCTTT
CDR3: CASNLRVGSLNTEAFF
J: TRBJ1-1
size: NA
length: 16
V: TRBV4-3
D: NA

DNA: TGTGCCAGTAGTCATGACAGATCTGGGGCCAACGTCCTGACTTTC
CDR3: CASSHDRSGANVLTF
J: TRBJ2-6
size: NA
length: 15
V: TRBV19
D: NA

DNA: TGTGCCAGCAGCCCTTCGGACAGGTCGCAGTACTTC
CDR3: CASSPSDRSQYF
J: TRBJ2-7
size: NA
length: 12
V: TRBV14
D: TRBD1

DNA: TGCGCCAGCAGCTTGGTAGGGGATAGCAATCAGCCCCAGCATTTT
CDR3: CASSLVGDSNQPQHF
J: TRBJ1-5
size: few
length: 15
V: TRBV5-1
D: NA

DNA: TGTGCCAGCAGTGAACCAGCGGGGGCTGGCGAGACCCAGTACTTC
CDR3: CASSEPAGAGETQYF
J: TRBJ2-5
size: NA
length: 15
V: TRBV6-1
D: TRBD2

DNA: TGTGCCTTCTCTAGCGGGGGGGAGAGGGAGCAGTTCTTC
CDR3: CAFSSGGEREQFF
J: TRBJ2-1
size: NA
length: 13
V: TRBV30
D: TRBD2

DNA: TGTGCCAGCAGTTCCACCCTACGAAATCAGCCCCAGCATTTT
CDR3: CASSSTLRNQPQHF
J: TRBJ1-5
size: once
length: 14
V: TRBV28
D: NA

DNA: TGTGCCAGCAGTTCCTCCGGACCGGCGGCCAAAAACATTCAGTACTTC
CDR3: CASSSSGPAAKNIQYF
J: TRBJ2-4
size: many
length: 16
V: TRBV6-5
D: NA

DNA: TGCGCCAGCAGCCAAGATGCCAGCGGGAGACTAAGTGAGCAGTTCTTC
CDR3: CASSQDASGRLSEQFF
J: TRBJ2-1
size: NA
length: 16
V: TRBV4-1
D: TRBD2

DNA: TGTGCCAGCAGCGTGACTAGCGGGAGGGCCGGCGAGCAGTACTTC
CDR3: CASSVTSGRAGEQYF
J: TRBJ2-7
size: NA
length: 15
V: TRBV9
D: TRBD2

DNA: TGTGCCAGCATCCTCGGGGCTCCCGGGGCCTACGAGCAGTACTTC
CDR3: CASILGAPGAYEQYF
J: TRBJ2-7
size: NA
length: 15
V: TRBV6-6
D: NA

DNA: TGTGCCAGCAGTGACCCTGGATCCAGCGAGCAGTACTTC
CDR3: CASSDPGSSEQYF
J: TRBJ2-7
size: NA
length: 13
V: TRBV6-5
D: NA

DNA: TGTGCCAGCAGTTTCTCCTATGGCGGCAGGGAGAAAAACATTCAGTACTTC
CDR3: CASSFSYGGREKNIQYF
J: TRBJ2-4
size: NA
length: 17
V: TRBV28
D: NA

DNA: TGTGCCAGCGGGGACGGCCCCACAGATACGCAGTATTTT
CDR3: CASGDGPTDTQYF
J: TRBJ2-3
size: few
length: 13
V: TRBV2
D: NA

DNA: TGTGCCAGCAGTTACACGGGGGACTATGGCTACACCTTC
CDR3: CASSYTGDYGYTF
J: TRBJ1-2
size: NA
length: 13
V: TRBV6-6
D: NA

DNA: TGCGCCAGCAGCCCAGCGGGAGGGAGGGTAGATACGCAGTATTTT
CDR3: CASSPAGGRVDTQYF
J: TRBJ2-3
size: NA
length: 15
V: TRBV5-1
D: TRBD2

DNA: TGTGCCAGCAGTTACCTTGCGGGCATCTATGGCTACACCTTC
CDR3: CASSYLAGIYGYTF
J: TRBJ1-2
size: NA
length: 14
V: TRBV6-5
D: NA

DNA: TGTGCCAGCAGGCGGGACAGGGGGAATCAAGAGACCCAGTACTTC
CDR3: CASRRDRGNQETQYF
J: TRBJ2-5
size: NA
length: 15
V: TRBV5-4
D: TRBD1

DNA: TGCGCCAGCAGCCCGATGACAGGTCAAGAGACCCAGTACTTC
CDR3: CASSPMTGQETQYF
J: TRBJ2-5
size: NA
length: 14
V: TRBV5-1
D: NA

DNA: TGTGCCAGCAGTGAATGGGACAGGGGCTCTCCTGAAGCTTTCTTT
CDR3: CASSEWDRGSPEAFF
J: TRBJ1-1
size: NA
length: 15
V: TRBV2
D: TRBD1

DNA: TGTGCCAGCAGTATGGACAGGGGCTATGGCTACACCTTC
CDR3: CASSMDRGYGYTF
J: TRBJ1-2
size: NA
length: 13
V: TRBV27
D: TRBD1

DNA: TGCGCCAGCAGTCAAACACAGGGGGAGGCCTACGAGCAGTACTTC
CDR3: CASSQTQGEAYEQYF
J: TRBJ2-7
size: NA
length: 15
V: TRBV10-2
D: TRBD1

DNA: TGCGCCAGCAGTGCTGACAGGGGGAGGAACACTGAAGCTTTCTTT
CDR3: CASSADRGRNTEAFF
J: TRBJ1-1
size: NA
length: 15
V: TRBV10-1
D: TRBD1

DNA: TGCGCCAGCAGCCAAGATCATCCCGGACTAGCGGGTTCTGAGCAGTTCTTC
CDR3: CASSQDHPGLAGSEQFF
J: TRBJ2-1
size: few
length: 17
V: TRBV4-3
D: TRBD2

DNA: TGTGCCAGCAGCCTGGACAGGGTGGGCTCTGGGGCCAACGTCCTGACTTTC
CDR3: CASSLDRVGSGANVLTF
J: TRBJ2-6
size: NA
length: 17
V: TRBV5-4
D: TRBD1

DNA: TGTGCCACCATCCGAGGGGACAGGGGGCAGGTTGGCTACACCTTC
CDR3: CATIRGDRGQVGYTF
J: TRBJ1-2
size: NA
length: 15
V: TRBV28
D: TRBD1

DNA: TGCGCCAGCCGTAGCGGCGCGAACACCGGGGAGCTGTTTTTT
CDR3: CASRSGANTGELFF
J: TRBJ2-2
size: NA
length: 14
V: TRBV4-3
D: NA

DNA: TGTGCCAGCAGGAGGGACAGGGCTCGCCCATGGAACACCGGGGAGCTGTTTTTT
CDR3: CASRRDRARPWNTGELFF
J: TRBJ2-2
size: NA
length: 18
V: TRBV21-1
D: NA

DNA: TGTGCCAGCAGTTACGTCCCAGGGGGTACCCAAGAGACCCAGTACTTC
CDR3: CASSYVPGGTQETQYF
J: TRBJ2-5
size: NA
length: 16
V: TRBV6-5
D: TRBD1

DNA: TGTGCCTGGAGTAACCTCGGGAACACTGAAGCTTTCTTT
CDR3: CAWSNLGNTEAFF
J: TRBJ1-1
size: NA
length: 13
V: TRBV30
D: NA

DNA: TGTGCCAGCAGCAAATGCCGGAGGGGAATTGAGGCCCAGTACTTC
CDR3: CASSKCRRGIEAQYF
J: TRBJ2-5
size: NA
length: 15
V: TRBV21-1
D: NA

DNA: TGTGCCAGCAGCGTAGTCGGGGGAGGCCAAGAGACCCAGTACTTC
CDR3: CASSVVGGGQETQYF
J: TRBJ2-5
size: NA
length: 15
V: TRBV9
D: NA

DNA: TGTGCCAGCAGCTCGTCCGGGCCTAACTATGGCTACACCTTC
CDR3: CASSSSGPNYGYTF
J: TRBJ1-2
size: once
length: 14
V: TRBV7-2
D: NA

DNA: TGTGCCAGTAGTATAGAAGACAGGGGGATTAACACTGAAGCTTTCTTT
CDR3: CASSIEDRGINTEAFF
J: TRBJ1-1
size: NA
length: 16
V: TRBV19
D: TRBD1

DNA: TGTGCCAGCAGCCGCGGATTCTCCTACGAGCAGTACTTC
CDR3: CASSRGFSYEQYF
J: TRBJ2-7
size: NA
length: 13
V: TRBV5-4
D: NA

DNA: TGTGCCACCGGACAGCAAGAGACCCAGTACTTC
CDR3: CATGQQETQYF
J: TRBJ2-5
size: NA
length: 11
V: TRBV5-4
D: NA

DNA: TGTGCCAGCAGCAGAGACAGCTATGGCTACACCTTC
CDR3: CASSRDSYGYTF
J: TRBJ1-2
size: NA
length: 12
V: TRBV7-3
D: NA

DNA: TGTGCCAGCAGCTTTGGCCCCCCTCCCCAGTACTTC
CDR3: CASSFGPPPQYF
J: TRBJ2-5
size: NA
length: 12
V: TRBV7-9
D: NA